The rows below give T cell receptor beta chains drawn from one sample of a study of glioma-infiltrating T cells after dendritic cell vaccination. Sequenced by immunoSEQ multiplex PCR; TCRdb stores in-frame clones only, minus some. Of around 73,000 clones in the sample, 82% were seen once. This sample comprised blood, obtained before dendritic cell vaccination. These receptors were taken from a human donor with glioblastoma. CDR3s include the opening cysteine and the closing phenylalanine or tryptophan. D genes are given only for firm matches. Size tells how often a clone was seen (once, few, many) or the class of an expanded clone, and some rows leave it out.

>NA|NA|TRBJ1-3|TRBV4-1
TGCGCCAGCAGCCCCGGAGATCGGGGGATGGGAAACACCATATATTTT
CASSPGDRGMGNTIYF
>NA|NA|TRBJ2-5|TRBV4-1
TGCGCCAGCAGCCTTACAGGAATCCAAGAGACCCAGTACTTC
CASSLTGIQETQYF
>NA|NA|TRBJ2-5|TRBV19
TGTGCCAGTAGTACCCTAGGACTACAAGAGACCCAGTACTTC
CASSTLGLQETQYF
>few|NA|TRBJ2-7|TRBV18
TGTGCCAGCTCACCGGATTACGGGACTCTCGGGGAGCAGTACTTC
CASSPDYGTLGEQYF
>NA|TRBD1|TRBJ1-2|TRBV9
TGTGCCAGCAGCGTAGCCTCGACAGGGACAACCTATGGCTACACCTTC
CASSVASTGTTYGYTF
>NA|NA|TRBJ1-1|TRBV29-1
TGCAGCGCCTCTGACTTCTGGGAGGCTTTCTTT
CSASDFWEAFF
>NA|NA|TRBJ1-3|TRBV29-1
TGCAGCGTCAAGACCGGGACACCCTGGGGCACCATATATTTT
CSVKTGTPWGTIYF
>NA|NA|TRBJ1-2|TRBV6-5
TGTGCCAGCAGTTACACGGACAGTTTCTATGGCTACACCTTC
CASSYTDSFYGYTF
>few|TRBD1|TRBJ1-5|TRBV18
TGTGCCAGCTCACGAACCCTACAGGGGGGGGCTGGTCAGCCCCAGCATTTT
CASSRTLQGGAGQPQHF
>NA|NA|TRBJ1-1|TRBV7-3
TGTGCCAGCACCTCGGGACAGAACACTGAAGCTTTCTTT
CASTSGQNTEAFF
>NA|NA|TRBJ2-2|TRBV7-9
TGTGCCAGCAGCTTAGCGCCCAGGGCCACCGGGGAGCTGTTTTTT
CASSLAPRATGELFF
>NA|NA|TRBJ1-1|TRBV6-6
TGTGCCAGCAGTTACTCGATCAGGGGGAACACTGAAGCTTTCTTT
CASSYSIRGNTEAFF
>few|TRBD1|TRBJ1-3|TRBV6-1
TGTGCCAGCAGTGAAGGGACAGGGTTAGACACCATATATTTT
CASSEGTGLDTIYF
>NA|TRBD1|TRBJ2-1|TRBV19
TGTGCCAGTTCCACAGGGGACTCCTACAATGAGCAGTTCTTC
CASSTGDSYNEQFF
>NA|TRBD1|TRBJ1-3|TRBV7-2
TGTGCCAGCAGCCCACAGGGGAGCTCTGGAAACACCATATATTTT
CASSPQGSSGNTIYF
>NA|TRBD1|TRBJ2-1|TRBV19
TGTGCCAGTAGTACAGGGGGCCGATACAATGAGCAGTTCTTC
CASSTGGRYNEQFF
>NA|TRBD2|TRBJ2-5|TRBV9
TGTGCCAGCAGCGCCGAGGGAGGGATGGGGACAGAGACCCAGTACTTC
CASSAEGGMGTETQYF
>NA|NA|TRBJ2-7|TRBV5-5
TGTGCCAGCAGCTTGTGGGGGACAAGTGGCTACGAGCAGTACTTC
CASSLWGTSGYEQYF
>NA|TRBD2|TRBJ2-3|TRBV7-2
TGTGCCAGCAGCCCGAGGACTAGCGGGGGGGCCGTAAATACGCAGTATTTT
CASSPRTSGGAVNTQYF
>NA|NA|TRBJ1-2|TRBV7-8
TGTGCCAGCAGCTTAGTCGGCCAGAGGCCCCCGTATGGCTACACCTTC
CASSLVGQRPPYGYTF
>NA|NA|TRBJ2-2|TRBV13
TGTGCCAGCAGCCGAGACAGAAGACTCATTCCGGGGGAGCTGTTTTTT
CASSRDRRLIPGELFF
>NA|TRBD1|TRBJ1-6|TRBV6-1
TGTGCCAGCAGTGAGGACAGGGTCAGGGTGGCCCTCCACTTT
CASSEDRVRVALHF
>once|TRBD1|TRBJ1-5|TRBV12-5
TGTGCTAGTGGTGCGGACAGGGGACAGCCCCAGCATTTT
CASGADRGQPQHF
>NA|TRBD2|TRBJ2-6|TRBV4-1
TGCGCCAGCAGCCTACAGGGACTAGCGGGAGTCTGGGCCAACGTCCTGACTTTC
CASSLQGLAGVWANVLTF
>NA|NA|TRBJ1-2|TRBV19
TGTGCCAGTAGTATGATTTCGCCAATCCAGGGCCTTAACTATGGCTACACCTTC
CASSMISPIQGLNYGYTF
>NA|NA|TRBJ1-2|TRBV19
TGTGCCAGTAGTACGAAGACAGCTTCCTATGGTGGCTACACCTTC
CASSTKTASYGGYTF
>NA|TRBD1|TRBJ1-1|TRBV6-1
TGTGCCAGCAGTAAAATAACAGGGGGAATCTCTGAAGCTTTCTTT
CASSKITGGISEAFF
>NA|NA|TRBJ2-2|TRBV6-4
TGTGCCAGCAGGGGTTTGGCGGAGGCCGGGGAGCTGTTTTTT
CASRGLAEAGELFF
>few|NA|TRBJ2-1|TRBV14
TGTGCCAGCAGCCAACTAACTAGCAGGGAGCAGTTCTTC
CASSQLTSREQFF
>NA|TRBD2|TRBJ2-2|TRBV5-1
TGCGCCAGCAGCCCCGGCGTCGGACTAGCGGGAGCGGAGGAGCTGTTTTTT
CASSPGVGLAGAEELFF
>NA|NA|TRBJ2-3|TRBV5-4
TGTGCCAGCAGCTTGGACAGGGAAGATACGCAGTATTTT
CASSLDREDTQYF
>NA|TRBD2|TRBJ2-1|TRBV6-4
TGTGCCAGCAGCCGAGCGGGGGGGCCCTACAATGAGCAGTTCTTC
CASSRAGGPYNEQFF
>NA|NA|TRBJ2-2|TRBV9
TGTGCCAGCAGCGTAAGGACAGCCCTAACCGGGGAGCTGTTTTTT
CASSVRTALTGELFF
>NA|NA|TRBJ1-1|TRBV13
TGTGCCAGCACCCTCCGCGGGGACGCTTTCTTT
CASTLRGDAFF
>NA|TRBD1|TRBJ1-2|TRBV5-4
TGTGCCAGCAGCTCACGGACAGGGGGCATTAACTATGGCTACACCTTC
CASSSRTGGINYGYTF
>NA|NA|TRBJ1-5|TRBV19
TGTGCCAGTAGTATAGGGGGCCAAGATCAGCCCCAGCATTTT
CASSIGGQDQPQHF
>NA|NA|TRBJ2-1|TRBV5-4
TGTGCCAGCAGCTTGGCCGGAGGGAGAGGGTCCTACAATGAGCAGTTCTTC
CASSLAGGRGSYNEQFF
>once|NA|TRBJ2-1|TRBV19
TGTGCCAGTAGGGAGGATAGCCGCAGGTACAATGAGCAGTTCTTC
CASREDSRRYNEQFF
>NA|NA|TRBJ2-7|TRBV7-8
TGTGCCAGCAGCTTGACGGGTTACGAGCAGTACTTC
CASSLTGYEQYF
>NA|NA|TRBJ2-1|TRBV18
TGTGCCAGCTCACCTCCTCAGGGAATTATCTACAATGAGCAGTTCTTC
CASSPPQGIIYNEQFF
>NA|TRBD2|TRBJ2-5|TRBV19
TGTGCCAGTAGTATGGAGCGGGGTCAAGAGACCCAGTACTTC
CASSMERGQETQYF
>NA|NA|TRBJ2-1|TRBV6-5
TGTGCCAGCAGTAGGGGCCTATACAATGAGCAGTTCTTC
CASSRGLYNEQFF
>NA|TRBD1|TRBJ2-1|TRBV7-2
TGTGCCAGCAGCCAGGGAGGACAGGGGTCCAATGAGCAGTTCTTC
CASSQGGQGSNEQFF
>NA|TRBD1|TRBJ2-1|TRBV9
TGTGCCAGCAGCACAACAGACAGGGGGGGCTTTAAGTTCTTC
CASSTTDRGGFKFF
>NA|NA|TRBJ2-1|TRBV5-1
TGCGCCAGCAGCCCTGACAACAATGAGCAGTTCTTC
CASSPDNNEQFF
>NA|NA|TRBJ1-2|TRBV6-1
TGTGCCAGCAGTGAATCCGGTTATGGCTACACCTTC
CASSESGYGYTF
>NA|TRBD1|TRBJ1-3|TRBV28
TGTGCCAGCAGTTTATTCACAGGGGCGATCTCCATATATTTT
CASSLFTGAISIYF
>NA|TRBD1|TRBJ1-1|TRBV7-2
TGTGCCAGCAGGGAATGGGGAACAGGGGGCGCGACTGAAGCTTTCTTT
CASREWGTGGATEAFF
>NA|NA|TRBJ2-7|TRBV7-2
TGTGCCAGCAGCACACAACAGGGTATAGGCGAGCAGTACTTC
CASSTQQGIGEQYF
>once|NA|TRBJ1-1|TRBV19
TGTGCCAGTAGTCGCCGGGGTGAAGCTTTCTTT
CASSRRGEAFF